This TCR beta chain came from a study of cytomegalovirus exposure and HLA in healthy donors. Whole-study findings and limits: Later analysis identified several of the most significant clusters that appeared linked to common viral pathogens. Testing in vitro showed a few CMV-associated chains specific for CMV antigens.

About this clone itself: Antigen: not known.

The PCR had 60 Vbeta and 13 Jbeta primers. Assay: immunoSEQ multiplex PCR; the TCRdb copy retains only in-frame clones and omits some. The top ten hold 3.6% of the sample, which has roughly 100,000 clones, less than 85% seen once. Looked up from germline, CDR1 is SEHNR and CDR2 is FQNEAQ (reference sequence). This CDR3 comprises 13 residues. After removal of 6 bases from V and 1 base from J, the junction contained 3 bases not matched to a gene. The gene calls are TRBV7-9 and TRBJ2-7; 7 bases line up with TRBD1. The source of this sequence is a man aged 55 to 70 in good health and CMV-seronegative. Sequenced: PBMCs. CDR3 sequence reads: CASRGDSSYEQYF. In nucleotides, the CDR3 is TGTGCCAGCAGAGGGGACAGTTCCTACGAGCAGTACTTC. The full variable domain, with the rest looked up from reference TRBV7-9 and TRBJ2-7, is DTGVSQNPRHKITKRGQNVTFRCDPISEHNRLYWYRQTLGQGPEFLTYFQNEAQLEKSRLLSDRFSAERPKGSFSTLEIQRTEQGDSAMYLCASRGDSSYEQYFGPGTRLTVT.